This TCR beta chain was profiled in a study of blood T cell repertoires in COVID-19. The ends were cut back, 6 bases at V and 10 bases at J, with 9 bases in the middle. The CDR3 runs to 11 residues. Germline V CDR1 and CDR2: MNHEY, SMNVEV (reference sequence). Some clones are missing from TCRdb's copy, which holds only in-frame ones; the method was immunoSEQ multiplex PCR. The data show about 140,000 clones, around 78% seen once. The sequencing input was peripheral blood. The origin of this receptor is a woman between 55 and 75 years old with acute or convalescent COVID-19. The chain combines TRBV27 with TRBJ1-4; D might be TRBD1 (6 bases). CDR3 loop: CASRDSVKLFF. As DNA, the CDR3 is TGTGCCAGCAGGGACAGTGTAAAACTGTTTTTT.